Listed below are T cell receptor beta chains from one sample, sequenced in a study of blood T cell repertoires in COVID-19. Only in-frame clones appear in the TCRdb table, and some are missing; sequencing was by immunoSEQ multiplex PCR. This sample has 88,000 or so clones, with 85% found just once. The sequenced sample was peripheral blood. The receptors were gathered from a man aged 60-69 years with acute or convalescent COVID-19. Each CDR3 is given with its conserved first and last residue. D genes are given only for firm matches. Clone size is stated in some rows and not others, as once, few, many or a class when expanded.

len	d_gene	abundance	v_gene	j_gene	CDR3aa	CDR3nt
15	-	-	TRBV3-1/TRBV3-2	TRBJ2-1	CASSPHRVSYNEQFF	TGTGCCAGCAGCCCCCACAGGGTCTCCTACAATGAGCAGTTCTTC
14	-	-	TRBV19	TRBJ1-2	CASSILGAINGYTF	TGTGCCAGTAGTATATTAGGGGCCATAAATGGCTACACCTTC
14	-	-	TRBV7-6	TRBJ2-2	CASSGGRRAGELFF	TGTGCCAGCAGTGGGGGCAGGAGAGCCGGGGAGCTGTTTTTT
15	-	-	TRBV12-5	TRBJ2-4	CASGLTRAPKNIQYF	TGTGCTAGTGGTTTGACCAGGGCTCCCAAAAACATTCAGTACTTC
14	TRBD2	-	TRBV10-3	TRBJ2-7	CAIRASGISYEQYF	TGTGCCATCAGAGCTAGCGGCATCTCCTACGAGCAGTACTTC
13	-	few	TRBV2	TRBJ1-2	CASSQAQNYGYTF	TGTGCCAGCAGTCAGGCACAGAACTATGGCTACACCTTC
15	-	-	TRBV6-5	TRBJ2-4	CASSYSIQGGNIQYF	TGTGCCAGCAGTTACTCGATACAGGGTGGGAACATTCAGTACTTC
18	TRBD1	-	TRBV5-1	TRBJ1-1	CASSLARGTGDLNTEAFF	TGCGCCAGCAGCTTAGCTAGGGGGACAGGGGACCTCAACACTGAAGCTTTCTTT
15	TRBD1	-	TRBV6-5	TRBJ2-7	CASIPRQGSSYEQYF	TGTGCCAGCATACCTAGACAGGGAAGCTCCTACGAGCAGTACTTC
15	-	-	TRBV7-3	TRBJ2-1	CASSLTSGPYNEQFF	TGTGCCAGCAGCTTAACCAGCGGGCCTTACAATGAGCAGTTCTTC
15	-	-	TRBV5-1	TRBJ2-5	CASSSSGDNWETQYF	TGCGCCAGCAGCTCTAGTGGGGACAACTGGGAGACCCAGTACTTC
14	TRBD1	-	TRBV3-1/TRBV3-2	TRBJ1-1	CASSQVGQGTEAFF	TGTGCCAGCAGCCAAGTTGGACAGGGCACTGAAGCTTTCTTT
14	-	-	TRBV13	TRBJ2-7	CASSLGWASGEQYF	TGTGCCAGCAGCTTAGGATGGGCATCTGGCGAGCAGTACTTC
13	-	-	TRBV18	TRBJ2-5	CASSPLAGETQYF	TGTGCCAGCTCACCACTGGCTGGCGAGACCCAGTACTTC
12	TRBD2	-	TRBV9	TRBJ2-2	CASPGGTGELFF	TGTGCCAGCCCCGGGGGGACCGGGGAGCTGTTTTTT
15	-	-	TRBV30	TRBJ1-1	CAWSWVRGWNTEAFF	TGTGCCTGGAGTTGGGTCAGGGGATGGAACACTGAAGCTTTCTTT